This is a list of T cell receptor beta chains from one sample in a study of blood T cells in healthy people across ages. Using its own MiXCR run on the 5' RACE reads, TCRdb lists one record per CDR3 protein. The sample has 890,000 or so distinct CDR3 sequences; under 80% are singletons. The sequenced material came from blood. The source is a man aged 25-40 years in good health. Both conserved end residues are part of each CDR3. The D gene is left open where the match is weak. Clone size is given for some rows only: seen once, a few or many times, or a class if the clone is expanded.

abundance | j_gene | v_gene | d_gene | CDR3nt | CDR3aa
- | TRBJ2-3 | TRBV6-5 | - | TGTGCCAGCAGTTATCAGGGACCTTCCACAGATACGCAGTATTTT | CASSYQGPSTDTQYF
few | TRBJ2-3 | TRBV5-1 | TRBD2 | TGCGCCAGCAGCAGAGGTAGACTAGCGACCGGCACAGATACGCAGTATTTT | CASSRGRLATGTDTQYF
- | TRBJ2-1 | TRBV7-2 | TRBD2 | TGTGCCAGCAGCTTACTAGCGGGGGGGCCGTATGAGCAGTTCTTC | CASSLLAGGPYEQFF
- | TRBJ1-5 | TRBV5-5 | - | TGTGCCAGCAGCTTGGCCGGTGCGGGAAGCAATCAGCCCCAGCATTTT | CASSLAGAGSNQPQHF
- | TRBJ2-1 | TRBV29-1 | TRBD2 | TGCAGCGTGGGAACTAGCGGGGGGGGCGATGAGCAGTTCTTC | CSVGTSGGGDEQFF
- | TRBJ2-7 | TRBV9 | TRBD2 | TGTGCCAGCAGCGTAGGGAGCGGGGGCGCCTACGAGCAGTACTTC | CASSVGSGGAYEQYF
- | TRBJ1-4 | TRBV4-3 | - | TGCGCCAGCAGCCAGGGACCGGGACCCAATAATGAAAAACTGTTTTTT | CASSQGPGPNNEKLFF
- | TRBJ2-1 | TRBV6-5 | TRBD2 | TGTGCCAGCAGTTACAGGACTAGCGGGGGTGAGACCCAGTTCTTC | CASSYRTSGGETQFF
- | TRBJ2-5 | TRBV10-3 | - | TGTGCCATCAGTGGGTCAGGGCAAGAGACCCAGTACTTC | CAISGSGQETQYF
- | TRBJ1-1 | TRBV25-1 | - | TGTGCCAGCAGTGAAAGGTTCGCCACTGAAGCTTTCTTT | CASSERFATEAFF